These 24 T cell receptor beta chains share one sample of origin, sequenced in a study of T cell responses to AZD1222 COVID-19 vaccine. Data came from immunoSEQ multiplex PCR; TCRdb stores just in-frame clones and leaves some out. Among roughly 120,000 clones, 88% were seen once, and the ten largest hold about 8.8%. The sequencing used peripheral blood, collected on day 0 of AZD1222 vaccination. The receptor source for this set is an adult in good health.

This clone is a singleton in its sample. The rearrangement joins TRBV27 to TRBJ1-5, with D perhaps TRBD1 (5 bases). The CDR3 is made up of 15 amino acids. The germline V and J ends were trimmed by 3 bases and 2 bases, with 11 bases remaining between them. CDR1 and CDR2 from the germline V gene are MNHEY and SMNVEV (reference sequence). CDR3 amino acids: CASSFGGAGNQPQHF. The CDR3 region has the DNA TGTGCCAGCAGTTTTGGAGGGGCAGGCAATCAGCCCCAGCATTTT.

The CDR3 region has the DNA TGTGCCAGCAGGATTAATCAGGTAGCCGGAAACACCATATATTTT. This codes for CASRINQVAGNTIYF. The chain couples TRBV6-5 to TRBJ1-3, with D uncertain. The CDR3 extends over 15 amino acids. Germline V lookup: CDR1 MNHEY, CDR2 SVGAGI. V lost 6 bases and J 4 bases, leaving 16 bases between the germline ends.

CDR3 sequence reads: CASSLQGRNYEQYF. The CDR3 region has the DNA TGTGCCAGCAGTTTACAGGGCAGAAACTACGAGCAGTACTTC. The J gene is TRBJ2-7, the V gene TRBV28; D might be TRBD1 (5 bases). This CDR3 comprises 14 residues. V was cut by 2 bases and J by 3 bases, with 11 bases left in between. Germline CDR1 is MDHEN and CDR2 is SYDVKM. The full variable domain, rest sourced from reference TRBV28 and TRBJ2-7, is DVKVTQSSRYLVKRTGEKVFLECVQDMDHENMFWYRQDPGLGLRLIYFSYDVKMKEKGDIPEGYSVSREKKERFSLILESASTNQTSMYLCASSLQGRNYEQYFGPGTRLTVT.

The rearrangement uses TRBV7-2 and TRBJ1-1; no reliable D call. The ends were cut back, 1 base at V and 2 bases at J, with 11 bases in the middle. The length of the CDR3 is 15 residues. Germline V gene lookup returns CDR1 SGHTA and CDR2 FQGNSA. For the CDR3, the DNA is TGTGCCAGCAGCTTAGATGCTTGGGTAAACACTGAAGCTTTCTTT. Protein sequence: CASSLDAWVNTEAFF.

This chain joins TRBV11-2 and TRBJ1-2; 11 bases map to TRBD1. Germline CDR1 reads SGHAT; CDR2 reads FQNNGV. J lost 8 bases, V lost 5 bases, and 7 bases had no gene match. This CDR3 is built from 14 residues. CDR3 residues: CASSPIWTGGGYTF. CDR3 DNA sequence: TGTGCCAGCAGCCCCATCTGGACAGGGGGCGGCTACACCTTC.

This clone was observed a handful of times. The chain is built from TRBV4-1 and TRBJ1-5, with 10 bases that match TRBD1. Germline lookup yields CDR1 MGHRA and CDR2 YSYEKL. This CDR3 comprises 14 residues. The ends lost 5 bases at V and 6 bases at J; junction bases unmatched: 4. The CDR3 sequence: CASSRQGAAQPQHF. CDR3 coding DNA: TGCGCCAGCAGCAGACAGGGGGCCGCTCAGCCCCAGCATTTT.

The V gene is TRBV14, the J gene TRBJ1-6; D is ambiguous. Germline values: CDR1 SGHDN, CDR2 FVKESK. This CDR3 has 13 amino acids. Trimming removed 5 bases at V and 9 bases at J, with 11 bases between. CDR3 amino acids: CASSWDVGSPLHF. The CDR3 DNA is TGTGCCAGCAGCTGGGATGTTGGTTCACCCCTCCACTTT.

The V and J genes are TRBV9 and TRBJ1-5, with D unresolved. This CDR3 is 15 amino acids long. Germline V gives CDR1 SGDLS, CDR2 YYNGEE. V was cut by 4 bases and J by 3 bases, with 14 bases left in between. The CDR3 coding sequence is TGTGCCAGCAGCCCAGACGGAGGTTACAATCAGCCCCAGCATTTT. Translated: CASSPDGGYNQPQHF.

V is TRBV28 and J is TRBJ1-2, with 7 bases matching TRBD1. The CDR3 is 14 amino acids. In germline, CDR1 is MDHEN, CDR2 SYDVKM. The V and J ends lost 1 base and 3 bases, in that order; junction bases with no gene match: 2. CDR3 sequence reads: CASSLSTGDYGYTF. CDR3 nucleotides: TGTGCCAGCAGTTTATCCACAGGGGACTATGGCTACACCTTC.

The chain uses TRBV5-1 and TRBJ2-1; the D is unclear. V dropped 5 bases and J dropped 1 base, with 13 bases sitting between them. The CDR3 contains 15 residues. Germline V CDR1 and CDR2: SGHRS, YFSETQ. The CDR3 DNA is TGCGCCAGCAGAGCCCCGGGCGGATCCTACAATGAGCAGTTCTTC. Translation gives CASRAPGGSYNEQFF. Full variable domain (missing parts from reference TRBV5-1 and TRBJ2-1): KAGVTQTPRYLIKTRGQQVTLSCSPISGHRSVSWYQQTPGQGLQFLFEYFSETQRNKGNFPGRFSGRQFSNSRSEMNVSTLELGDSALYLCASRAPGGSYNEQFFGPGTRLTVL.

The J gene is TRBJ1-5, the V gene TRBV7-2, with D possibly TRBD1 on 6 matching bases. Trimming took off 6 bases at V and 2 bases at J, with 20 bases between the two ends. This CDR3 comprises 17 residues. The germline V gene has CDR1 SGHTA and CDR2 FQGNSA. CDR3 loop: CASSLGAGDAGNQPQHF. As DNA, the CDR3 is TGTGCCAGCAGTTTGGGGGCGGGGGATGCGGGCAATCAGCCCCAGCATTTT.

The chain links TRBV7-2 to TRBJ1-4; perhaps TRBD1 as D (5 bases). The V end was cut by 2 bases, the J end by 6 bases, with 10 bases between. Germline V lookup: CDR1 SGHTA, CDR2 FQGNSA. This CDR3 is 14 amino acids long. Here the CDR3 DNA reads TGTGCCAGCAGCTTAAGGTCCAGGGATGAAAAACTGTTTTTT. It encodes CASSLRSRDEKLFF.

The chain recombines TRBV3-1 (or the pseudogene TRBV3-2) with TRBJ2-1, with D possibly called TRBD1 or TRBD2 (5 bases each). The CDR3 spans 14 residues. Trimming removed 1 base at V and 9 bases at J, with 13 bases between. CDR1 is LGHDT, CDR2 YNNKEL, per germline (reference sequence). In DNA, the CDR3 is TGTGCCAGCAGCCAAGTGGGGGTTAGGGCTGAGCAGTTCTTC. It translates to CASSQVGVRAEQFF.

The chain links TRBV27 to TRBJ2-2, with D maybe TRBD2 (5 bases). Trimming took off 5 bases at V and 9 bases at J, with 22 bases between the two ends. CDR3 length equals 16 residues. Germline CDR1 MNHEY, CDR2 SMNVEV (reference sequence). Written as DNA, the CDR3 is TGTGCCAGCAGTCCCCCGCGGGCTAGTTACTACCGGGAGCTGTTTTTT. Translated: CASSPPRASYYRELFF.

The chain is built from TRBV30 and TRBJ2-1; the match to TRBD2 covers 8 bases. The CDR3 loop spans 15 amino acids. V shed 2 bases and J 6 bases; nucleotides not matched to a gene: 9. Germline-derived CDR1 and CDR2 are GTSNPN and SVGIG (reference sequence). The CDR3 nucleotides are TGTGCCTGGAGTCAAAGCGGGAGCGGTCGCAATGAGCAGTTCTTC. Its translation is CAWSQSGSGRNEQFF.

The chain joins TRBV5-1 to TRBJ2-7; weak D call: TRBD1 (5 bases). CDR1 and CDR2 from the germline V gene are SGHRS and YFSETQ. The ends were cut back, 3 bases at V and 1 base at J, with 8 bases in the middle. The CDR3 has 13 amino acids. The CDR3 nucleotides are TGCGCCAGCAGCTCCCGACAGTCCTACGAGCAGTACTTC. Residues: CASSSRQSYEQYF.

CDR3 nucleotides: TGCGCCAGCAGCCAAGGACTAGCAGCAACCAATGAGCAGTTCTTC. Amino acid sequence: CASSQGLAATNEQFF. This chain links TRBV4-3 with TRBJ2-1; 7 nucleotides match TRBD2. Germline V lookup: CDR1 LGHNA, CDR2 YSLEER. There are 15 residues in the CDR3. V gave up 1 base and J gave up 6 bases; unmatched junction bases: 6.

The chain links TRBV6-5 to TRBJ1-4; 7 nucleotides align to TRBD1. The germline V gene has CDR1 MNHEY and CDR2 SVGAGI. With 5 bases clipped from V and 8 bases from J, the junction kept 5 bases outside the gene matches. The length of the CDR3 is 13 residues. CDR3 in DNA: TGTGCCAGCAGTATCCAGGACAGGGAAAAACTGTTTTTT. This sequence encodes CASSIQDREKLFF.

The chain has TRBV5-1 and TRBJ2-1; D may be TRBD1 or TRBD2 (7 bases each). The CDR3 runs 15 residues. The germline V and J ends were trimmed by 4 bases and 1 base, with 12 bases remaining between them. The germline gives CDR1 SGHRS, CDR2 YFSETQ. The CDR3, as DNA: TGCGCCAGCAGCCCGCAGGGGGGGTCCTACAATGAGCAGTTCTTC. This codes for CASSPQGGSYNEQFF.

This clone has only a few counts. The CDR3 DNA reads TGTGCCAGCAGCCCCGAGGGGACCGGGGCCAACGTCCTGACTTTC. The encoded protein is CASSPEGTGANVLTF. The chain recombines TRBV6-5 with TRBJ2-6; D possibly uses TRBD1 or TRBD2 (5 bases each). Germline V gene data show CDR1 as MNHEY and CDR2 as SVGAGI. Trimming removed 6 bases at V and 4 bases at J, with 13 bases between. The CDR3 sequence is 15 residues long.

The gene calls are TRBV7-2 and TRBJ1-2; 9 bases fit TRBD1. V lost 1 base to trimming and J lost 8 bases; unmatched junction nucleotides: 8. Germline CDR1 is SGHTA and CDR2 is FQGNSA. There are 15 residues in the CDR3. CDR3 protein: CASSLDGTGTRGYTF. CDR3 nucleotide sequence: TGTGCCAGCAGCTTAGATGGGACAGGGACTCGCGGCTACACCTTC. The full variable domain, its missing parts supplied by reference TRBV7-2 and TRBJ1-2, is GAGVSQSPSNKVTEKGKDVELRCDPISGHTALYWYRQSLGQGLEFLIYFQGNSAPDKSGLPSDRFSAERTGGSVSTLTIQRTQQEDSAVYLCASSLDGTGTRGYTFGSGTRLTVV.

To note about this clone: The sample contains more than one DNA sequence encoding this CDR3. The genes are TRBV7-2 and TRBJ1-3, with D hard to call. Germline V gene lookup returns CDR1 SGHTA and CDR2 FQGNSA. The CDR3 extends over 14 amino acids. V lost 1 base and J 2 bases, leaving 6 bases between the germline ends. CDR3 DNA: TGTGCCAGCAGCTTAGGGGTAGCTGGAAACACCATATATTTT. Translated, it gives CASSLGVAGNTIYF.

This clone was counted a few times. The CDR3 region is CASRRGTRDPYEQYF. CDR3 DNA: TGTGCCAGCAGACGAGGGACCCGGGATCCCTACGAGCAGTACTTC. The chain employs TRBV6-6 and TRBJ2-7; possibly TRBD1 or TRBD2 for D (5 bases each). The V gene lost 6 bases and the J gene lost 2 bases, with 17 bases spanning the gap. Germline-derived CDR1 and CDR2 are MNHNY and SVGAGI (reference sequence). The CDR3 extends over 15 amino acids.

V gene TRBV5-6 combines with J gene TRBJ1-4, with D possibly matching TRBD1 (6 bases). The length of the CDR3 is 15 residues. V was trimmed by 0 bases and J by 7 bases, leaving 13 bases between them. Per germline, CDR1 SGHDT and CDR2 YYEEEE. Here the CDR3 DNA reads TGTGCCAGCAGCTTGGCGAAGGGGGTTCGTGAAAAACTGTTTTTT. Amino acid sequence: CASSLAKGVREKLFF.